The rows below give T cell receptor beta chains drawn from one sample of a study of T cell responses to AZD1222 COVID-19 vaccine. Assay used: immunoSEQ multiplex PCR; TCRdb lists only in-frame clones, some missing. The sample shows approximately 90,000 clones, approximately 89% of them seen only once. Material: peripheral blood, obtained on day 0 of AZD1222 vaccination. The receptors shown here come from an adult in good health. The CDR3 runs from the conserved cysteine through the conserved F or W. The D gene is left open where the match is weak. The listing skips clone size in some rows; elsewhere it reads once, few, many or a size class.

TRBD1	TRBV10-3	NA	TRBJ1-2	TGTGCCATCAGTGAGCCGGGACAGGGGGCGGGTGGCTACACCTTC	CAISEPGQGAGGYTF
NA	TRBV28	NA	TRBJ2-7	TGTGCTGCAGAGAGGTCCACCTCCTACGAGCAGTACTTC	CAAERSTSYEQYF
TRBD2	TRBV27	NA	TRBJ2-3	TGTGCCAGCAGAGGCGGGGGGTTCCCAGATACGCAGTATTTT	CASRGGGFPDTQYF
NA	TRBV6-5	NA	TRBJ2-7	TGTGCCAGCACCAAACCCCCAGACGAGCAGTACTTC	CASTKPPDEQYF
NA	TRBV3-1/TRBV3-2	NA	TRBJ1-4	TGTGCCAGCAGCCCTACAGGGTTGGTTGAAAAACTGTTTTTT	CASSPTGLVEKLFF
NA	TRBV3-1/TRBV3-2	NA	TRBJ2-1	TGTGCCAGCAGCCAAGATAGAATAGCGTCTTACAATGAGCAGTTCTTC	CASSQDRIASYNEQFF
NA	TRBV19	few	TRBJ2-3	TGTGCCAGTAGTGGAAGCACAGATACGCAGTATTTT	CASSGSTDTQYF
NA	TRBV12-5	NA	TRBJ2-2	TGTGCTAGTGGTTCGAACGTCGGCACCGGGGAGCTGTTTTTT	CASGSNVGTGELFF
NA	TRBV7-9	NA	TRBJ1-3	TGTGCCATCCGAAAACAGAGCTCTGGAAACACCATATATTTT	CAIRKQSSGNTIYF
TRBD2	TRBV5-1	NA	TRBJ2-7	TGCGCCAGCAGCCCGGGGTCCCTAGCGGGAGCCGAGCAGTACTTC	CASSPGSLAGAEQYF
NA	TRBV29-1	NA	TRBJ2-7	TGCAGCGTATGGACGGGACGGGTTGGCGAGCAGTACTTC	CSVWTGRVGEQYF
NA	TRBV12-3/TRBV12-4	NA	TRBJ1-2	TGTGCCAGCAGACAGACAGGCAACTATGGCTACACCTTC	CASRQTGNYGYTF
NA	TRBV7-2	NA	TRBJ1-5	TGTGCCAGCAGCTTATCAAGTAGCAATCAGCCCCAGCATTTT	CASSLSSSNQPQHF
TRBD1	TRBV2	NA	TRBJ1-6	TGTGCCAGCAGTTTTGACAGGGCTAATTCACCCCTCCACTTT	CASSFDRANSPLHF
NA	TRBV11-2	once	TRBJ2-1	TGTGCCAGCAGCCCGGGGAACAGGGCATCTGAGCAGTTCTTC	CASSPGNRASEQFF
NA	TRBV19	NA	TRBJ2-4	TGTGCCAGCCGTCCCGAGGCAGGCCCAGCCAAAAACATTCAGTACTTC	CASRPEAGPAKNIQYF
TRBD2	TRBV27	NA	TRBJ2-1	TGTGCCAGCAGCCATAGCGGGAGCAATGAGCAGTTCTTC	CASSHSGSNEQFF
NA	TRBV5-4	NA	TRBJ2-5	TGTGCCAGCAGCTTCATGCCGGGCGGCCCCGGGGAGACCCAGTACTTC	CASSFMPGGPGETQYF